This T cell receptor (beta chain) was sequenced during a study of blood T cell repertoires in COVID-19. The assay was immunoSEQ multiplex PCR, and TCRdb's table has in-frame clones only and misses some. Among about 500,000 clones listed, approximately 92% were seen once. Sequenced: peripheral blood. The sequence came from a young man with COVID-19, enrolled during active disease.

CDR3 in DNA: TGTGCCAGCTCACTCTTTGGACAGGGGCTTGGCGAGCAGTACTTC. Amino acids: CASSLFGQGLGEQYF. The rearrangement links TRBV18 to TRBJ2-7, with 9 bases matching TRBD1. Germline V gives CDR1 KGHSH, CDR2 LQKENI. This CDR3 contains 15 residues. Losses at the gene ends were 4 bases for V and 6 bases for J; bases not matched to a gene: 10. Filled out from reference TRBV18 and TRBJ2-7, the complete variable domain reads NAGVMQNPRHLVRRRGQEARLRCSPMKGHSHVYWYRQLPEEGLKFMVYLQKENIIDESGMPKERFSAEFPKEGPSILRIQQVVRGDSAAYFCASSLFGQGLGEQYFGPGTRLTVT.